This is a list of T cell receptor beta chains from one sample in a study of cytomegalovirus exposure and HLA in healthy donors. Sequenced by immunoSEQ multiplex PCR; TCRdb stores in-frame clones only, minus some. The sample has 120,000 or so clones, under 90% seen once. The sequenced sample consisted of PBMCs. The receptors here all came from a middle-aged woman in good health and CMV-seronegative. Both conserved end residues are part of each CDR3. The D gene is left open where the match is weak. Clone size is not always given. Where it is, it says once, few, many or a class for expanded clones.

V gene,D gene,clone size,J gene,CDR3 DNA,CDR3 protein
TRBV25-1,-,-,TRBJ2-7,TGTGCCAGCAGTGCCCAGACCTACGAGCAGTACTTC,CASSAQTYEQYF
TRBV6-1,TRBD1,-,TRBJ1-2,TGTGCCAGCAAGGGACAGGCGGGGAGCTATGGCTACACCTTC,CASKGQAGSYGYTF
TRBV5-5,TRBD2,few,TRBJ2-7,TGTGCCAGCAGCTACCAAGCTGCAGCGGGAGGCTCCTACGAGCAGTACTTC,CASSYQAAAGGSYEQYF
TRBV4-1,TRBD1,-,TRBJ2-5,TGCGCCAGCAGCCAGCAAGGACAGGACCGGGAGACCCAGTACTTC,CASSQQGQDRETQYF
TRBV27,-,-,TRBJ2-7,TGTGCCAGTTGGGGCACTGGTACCTACGAGCAGTACTTC,CASWGTGTYEQYF
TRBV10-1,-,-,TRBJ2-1,TGCGCCAGCAGTCCGGCAGTGTTGAGCGGTGAGCAGTTCTTC,CASSPAVLSGEQFF
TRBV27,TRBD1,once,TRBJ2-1,TGTGCCAGCAGTGGGACAGGGAGCTCCTACAATGAGCAGTTCTTC,CASSGTGSSYNEQFF
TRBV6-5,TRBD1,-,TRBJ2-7,TGTGCCAGCAGTCGACAGGGTTTGGAGCAGTACTTC,CASSRQGLEQYF
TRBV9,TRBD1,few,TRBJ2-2,TGTGCCAGCAGCGTAACGGGGACAGTGAACACCGGGGAGCTGTTTTTT,CASSVTGTVNTGELFF
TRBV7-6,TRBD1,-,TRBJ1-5,TGTGCCAGCAGCTTAAGTAGGGACAGGGGGACGGGGGATCGTCAGCCCCAGCATTTT,CASSLSRDRGTGDRQPQHF
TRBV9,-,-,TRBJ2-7,TGTGCCAGCAGCCAAACTTCGGGGGATTACGAGCAGTACTTC,CASSQTSGDYEQYF
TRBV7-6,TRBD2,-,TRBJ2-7,TGTGCCAGCAGCACACAGCGGGAGTCAAACGAGCAGTACTTC,CASSTQRESNEQYF
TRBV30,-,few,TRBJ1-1,TGTGCCTGGAACCCACAGGGGAACACTGAAGCTTTCTTT,CAWNPQGNTEAFF
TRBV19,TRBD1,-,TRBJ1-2,TGTGCCAGTAGTCTCGGACAGGGGAGCTATGGCTACACCTTC,CASSLGQGSYGYTF
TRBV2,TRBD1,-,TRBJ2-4,TGTGCCAGCAGAAAAGAACAGGGGGCCAAAAACATTCAGTACTTC,CASRKEQGAKNIQYF
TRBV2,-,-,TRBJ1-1,TGTGCCAGCAGGCGAGTCGAGAGCCTAGGGAACACTGAAGCTTTCTTT,CASRRVESLGNTEAFF
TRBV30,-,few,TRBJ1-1,TGTGCCTGGAGTGTACTCACTAACACTGAAGCTTTCTTT,CAWSVLTNTEAFF
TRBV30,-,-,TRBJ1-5,TGTGCCTGGAGTCCACTGCCGGGACAGCCCCAGCATTTT,CAWSPLPGQPQHF
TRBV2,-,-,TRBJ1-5,TGTGCCAGCAGTTGGCCGCGTGGAGGCCTTGCTGTTAGCAATCAGCCCCAGCATTTT,CASSWPRGGLAVSNQPQHF
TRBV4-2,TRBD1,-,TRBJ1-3,TGTGCCAGCAGCCAAAAACAGGGGGTCGGAAACACCATATATTTT,CASSQKQGVGNTIYF
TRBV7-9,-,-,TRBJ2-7,TGTGCCAGCAGCTTTATGGGGGCTCGGGAGCAGTACTTC,CASSFMGAREQYF
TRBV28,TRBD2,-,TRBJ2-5,TGTGCCAGCGTGCGACCTAGCGGGAGAATGGAGACCCAGTACTTC,CASVRPSGRMETQYF
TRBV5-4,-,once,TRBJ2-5,TGTGCCAGCAGCTTGGTGCGGAAAGAGACCCAGTACTTC,CASSLVRKETQYF
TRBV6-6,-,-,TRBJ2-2,TGTGCCAGCAGTGATCCTCTAGGGGAGCTGTTTTTT,CASSDPLGELFF
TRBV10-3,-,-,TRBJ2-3,TGTGCCATCAGCGCCGGTTTTTGGGGGGGCACAGATACGCAGTATTTT,CAISAGFWGGTDTQYF
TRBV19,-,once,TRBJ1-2,TGTGCCAGTAGTATTGATAGGAGAACGCGACAGGGCTACACCTTC,CASSIDRRTRQGYTF
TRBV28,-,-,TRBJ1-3,TGTGCCAGCGGAGTTACTGGGAGCGGCTCTGGAAACACCATATATTTT,CASGVTGSGSGNTIYF
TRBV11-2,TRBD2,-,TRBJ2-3,TGTGCCAGCAGCTCTCGACTAGCGTCCACAGATACGCAGTATTTT,CASSSRLASTDTQYF
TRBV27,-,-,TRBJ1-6,TGTGCCAGCAGTTTAGGAGGCTCCTATAATTCACCCCTCCACTTT,CASSLGGSYNSPLHF
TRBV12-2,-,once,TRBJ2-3,TGTGCAAGTCGCTTAGAGTCCCGGGACAGGGAGACAGATACGCAGTATTTT,CASRLESRDRETDTQYF
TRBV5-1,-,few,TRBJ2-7,TGCGCCAGCAGCGTGCGGGGCTACGAGCAGTACTTC,CASSVRGYEQYF
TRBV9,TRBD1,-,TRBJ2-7,TGTGCCAGCAGCGTGGGGCCCTACCAGGGGGCATCCTACGAGCAGTACTTC,CASSVGPYQGASYEQYF
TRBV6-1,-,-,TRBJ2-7,TGTGCCAGCAGTGAAAGAAGGGACTCGATCAATTACGAGCAGTACTTC,CASSERRDSINYEQYF
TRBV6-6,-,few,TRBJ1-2,TGTGCCAGCAGAGGACAGTCCTATGGCTACACCTTC,CASRGQSYGYTF
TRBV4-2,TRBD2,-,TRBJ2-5,TGTGCCAGCAGCCAAGCCGGGGGGGATAGAGAGACCCAGTACTTC,CASSQAGGDRETQYF
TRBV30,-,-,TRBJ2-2,TGTGCCACCCGCGCCGGGATGGCCGGGGAGCTGTTTTTT,CATRAGMAGELFF
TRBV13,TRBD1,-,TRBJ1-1,TGTGCCAGCAGCTTAGGCTACAGGGGTGGGAACACTGAAGCTTTCTTT,CASSLGYRGGNTEAFF
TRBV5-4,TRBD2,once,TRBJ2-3,TGTGCCAGCAGCTTGGCTTCAGGACTAGCGGGGGGGCGGTCAGATACGCAGTATTTT,CASSLASGLAGGRSDTQYF
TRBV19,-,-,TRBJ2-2,TGTGCCAGTAGTATTGAGGCTGGCGGCACGAACACCGGGGAGCTGTTTTTT,CASSIEAGGTNTGELFF
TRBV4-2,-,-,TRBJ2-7,TGTGCCAGCAGCCAAGATAGGGGTCATGAGGACGAGCAGTACTTC,CASSQDRGHEDEQYF
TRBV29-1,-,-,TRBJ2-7,TGCAGCGTTGTTATCAGGACTACCGACTACGAGCAGTACTTC,CSVVIRTTDYEQYF
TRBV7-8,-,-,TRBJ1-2,TGTGCCAGCAGCTTAGGAGGAGTCCCTAACTATGGCTACACCTTC,CASSLGGVPNYGYTF
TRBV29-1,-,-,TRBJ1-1,TGCAGCGGGCGAAATAACAGGGTTGACACTGAAGCTTTCTTT,CSGRNNRVDTEAFF
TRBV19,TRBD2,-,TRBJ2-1,TGTGCCAGTACAAGGGGAGGGGAATACAATGAGCAGTTCTTC,CASTRGGEYNEQFF
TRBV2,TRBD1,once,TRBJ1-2,TGTGCCAGCAGTGGGGGACAGGGGGGTGTCTATGGCTACACCTTC,CASSGGQGGVYGYTF
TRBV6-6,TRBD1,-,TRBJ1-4,TGTGCCAGCAGTTGGGACAGTACCCCATTTTTTTTT,CASSWDSTPFFF
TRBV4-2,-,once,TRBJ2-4,TGTGCCAGCAGCCAAGATACGGGGGACATTCAGTACTTC,CASSQDTGDIQYF
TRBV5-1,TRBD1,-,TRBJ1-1,TGCGCCAGCAGCTTGGGGGACAGTGGGAACACTGAAGCTTTCTTT,CASSLGDSGNTEAFF